The T cell receptor (beta chain) under discussion was sequenced for a study of CD8 T cells in ankylosing spondylitis. This CDR3 region has 14 residues. The V gene lost 2 bases and the J gene lost 0 bases, with 7 bases spanning the gap. Per germline, CDR1 SGHRS and CDR2 YFSETQ. TCRdb called the 5' RACE reads again in MiXCR, with one record for every CDR3 protein. The sample carries tens of thousands of distinct CDR3 sequences, approximately 30% recorded once. The sample taken for sequencing was blood, either unsorted or a sorted T cell fraction (not recorded which). The chain couples TRBV5-1 to TRBJ2-3; D uncertain. The receptor was derived from a male donor with ankylosing spondylitis or in good health (not recorded which). CDR3 amino acids: CASSFSSSTDTQYF. The CDR3 DNA sequence: TGCGCCAGCAGCTTCAGCAGTAGCACAGATACGCAGTATTTT.